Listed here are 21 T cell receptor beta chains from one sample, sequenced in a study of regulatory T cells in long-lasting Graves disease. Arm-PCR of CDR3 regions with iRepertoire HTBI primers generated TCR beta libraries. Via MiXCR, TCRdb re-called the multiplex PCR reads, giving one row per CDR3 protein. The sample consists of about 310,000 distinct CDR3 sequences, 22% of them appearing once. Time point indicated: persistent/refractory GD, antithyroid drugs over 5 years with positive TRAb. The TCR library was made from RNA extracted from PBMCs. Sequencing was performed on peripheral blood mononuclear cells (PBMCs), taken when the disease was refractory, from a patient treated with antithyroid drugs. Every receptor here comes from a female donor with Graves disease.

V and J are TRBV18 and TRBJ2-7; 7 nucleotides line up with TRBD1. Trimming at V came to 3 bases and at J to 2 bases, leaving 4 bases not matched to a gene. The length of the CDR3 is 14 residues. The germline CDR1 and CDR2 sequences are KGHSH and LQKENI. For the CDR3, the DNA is TGTGCCAGCTCACCCGGACAGGCTCCCTACGAGCAGTACTTC. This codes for CASSPGQAPYEQYF.

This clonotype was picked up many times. The CDR3 spells CSVDGGMATEAFF. The CDR3 DNA reads TGCAGCGTTGATGGTGGGATGGCCACTGAAGCTTTCTTT. This chain uses TRBV29-1 with TRBJ1-1; the D is unclear. CDR1 and CDR2 from the germline V gene are SQVTM and ANQGSEA. V was shortened by 3 bases and J by 4 bases, with 12 bases between the two germline ends. The CDR3 runs to 13 residues.

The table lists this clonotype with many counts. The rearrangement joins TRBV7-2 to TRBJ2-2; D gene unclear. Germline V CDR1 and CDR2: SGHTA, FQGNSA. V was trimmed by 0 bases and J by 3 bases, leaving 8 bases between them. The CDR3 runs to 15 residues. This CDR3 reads CASSLALTYTGELFF. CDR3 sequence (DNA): TGTGCCAGCAGCTTAGCCTTGACTTACACCGGGGAGCTGTTTTTT.

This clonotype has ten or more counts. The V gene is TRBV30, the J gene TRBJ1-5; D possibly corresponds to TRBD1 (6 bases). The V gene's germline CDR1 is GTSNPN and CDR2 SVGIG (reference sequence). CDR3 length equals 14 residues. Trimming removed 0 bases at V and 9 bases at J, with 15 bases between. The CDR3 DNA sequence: TGTGCCTGGAGTGTCGGAGGGGGAAGGGGGCCCCAGCATTTT. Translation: CAWSVGGGRGPQHF.

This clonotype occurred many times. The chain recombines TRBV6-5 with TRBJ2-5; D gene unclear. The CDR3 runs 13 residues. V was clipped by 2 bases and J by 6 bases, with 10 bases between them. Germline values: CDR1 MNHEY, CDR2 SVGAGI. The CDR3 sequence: CASSYDDLQTQYF. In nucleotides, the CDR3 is TGTGCCAGCAGTTACGACGATTTACAGACCCAGTACTTC.

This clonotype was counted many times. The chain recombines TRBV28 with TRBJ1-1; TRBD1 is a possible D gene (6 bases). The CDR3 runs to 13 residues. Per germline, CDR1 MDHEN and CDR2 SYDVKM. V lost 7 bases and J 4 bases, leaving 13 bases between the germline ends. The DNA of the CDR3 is TGTGCCAGCATTCTACAGGGTGGCACTGAAGCTTTCTTT. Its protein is CASILQGGTEAFF.

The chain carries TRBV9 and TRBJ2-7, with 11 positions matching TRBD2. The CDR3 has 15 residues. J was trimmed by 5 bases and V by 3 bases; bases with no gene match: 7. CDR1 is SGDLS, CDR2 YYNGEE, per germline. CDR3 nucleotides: TGTGCCAGCAGCGCCCGAGCACTAGCGGGAGACGAGCAGTACTTC. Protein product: CASSARALAGDEQYF.

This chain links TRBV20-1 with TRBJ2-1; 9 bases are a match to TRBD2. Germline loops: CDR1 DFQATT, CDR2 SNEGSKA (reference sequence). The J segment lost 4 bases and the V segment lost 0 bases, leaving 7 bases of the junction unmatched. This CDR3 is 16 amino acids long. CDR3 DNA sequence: TGCAGTGCTAGAGACCCTAGCGGGGTAACATACAATGAGCAGTTCTTC. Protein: CSARDPSGVTYNEQFF.

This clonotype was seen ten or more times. CDR3 amino acids: CASSVLAVSSYEQYF. In DNA form, the CDR3 reads TGTGCCAGCAGCGTACTAGCGGTTAGCTCCTACGAGCAGTACTTC. This rearrangement joins TRBV7-2 to TRBJ2-7; 8 positions agree with TRBD2. Germline loops: CDR1 SGHTA, CDR2 FQGNSA. The V segment lost 5 bases and the J segment 0 bases; nucleotides outside the gene matches: 6. This CDR3 region has 15 residues.

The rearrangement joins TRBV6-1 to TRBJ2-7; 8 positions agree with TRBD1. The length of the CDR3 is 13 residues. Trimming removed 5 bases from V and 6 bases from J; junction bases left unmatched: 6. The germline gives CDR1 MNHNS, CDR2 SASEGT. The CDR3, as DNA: TGTGCCAGCAGTCCCCGGACAGGGTTCGAGCAGTACTTC. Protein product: CASSPRTGFEQYF.

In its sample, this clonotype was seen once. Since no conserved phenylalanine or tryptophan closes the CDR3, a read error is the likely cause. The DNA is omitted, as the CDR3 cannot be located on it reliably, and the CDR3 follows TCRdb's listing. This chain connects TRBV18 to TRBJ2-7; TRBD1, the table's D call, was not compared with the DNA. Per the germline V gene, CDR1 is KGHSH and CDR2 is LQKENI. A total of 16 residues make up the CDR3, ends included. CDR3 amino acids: CASSPPGQGGVRPGTS.

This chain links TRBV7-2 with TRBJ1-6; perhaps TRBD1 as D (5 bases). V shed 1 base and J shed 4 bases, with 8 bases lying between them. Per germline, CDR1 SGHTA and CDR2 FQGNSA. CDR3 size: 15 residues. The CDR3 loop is CASSLGGGYNSPLHF. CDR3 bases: TGTGCCAGCAGCTTAGGGGGGGGTTATAATTCACCCCTCCACTTT.

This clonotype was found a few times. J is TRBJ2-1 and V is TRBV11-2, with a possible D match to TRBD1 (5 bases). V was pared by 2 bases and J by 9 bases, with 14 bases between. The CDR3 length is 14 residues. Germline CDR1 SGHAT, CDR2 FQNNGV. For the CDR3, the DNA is TGTGCCAGCAGCTTATGGGCTAAAGGGGCTGAGCAGTTCTTC. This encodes CASSLWAKGAEQFF.

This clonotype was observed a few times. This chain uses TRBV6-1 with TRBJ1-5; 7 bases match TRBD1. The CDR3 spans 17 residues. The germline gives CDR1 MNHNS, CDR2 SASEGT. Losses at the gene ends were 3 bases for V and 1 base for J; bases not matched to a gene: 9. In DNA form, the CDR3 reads TGTGCCAGCAGTGACCCCTCTCCGACAGGGAGCAATCAGCCCCAGCATTTT. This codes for CASSDPSPTGSNQPQHF.

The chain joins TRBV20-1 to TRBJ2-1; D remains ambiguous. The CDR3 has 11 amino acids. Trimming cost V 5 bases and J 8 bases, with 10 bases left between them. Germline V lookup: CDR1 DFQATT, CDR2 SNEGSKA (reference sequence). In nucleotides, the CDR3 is TGCAGTGCTGCTGGGATCCATGAGCAGTTCTTC. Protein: CSAAGIHEQFF.

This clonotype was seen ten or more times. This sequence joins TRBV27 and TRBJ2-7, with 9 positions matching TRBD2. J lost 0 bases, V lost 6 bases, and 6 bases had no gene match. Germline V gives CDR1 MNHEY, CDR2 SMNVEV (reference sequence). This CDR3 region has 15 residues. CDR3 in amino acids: CASRPGLARSYEQYF. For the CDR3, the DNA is TGTGCCAGCAGACCTGGACTAGCGCGCTCCTACGAGCAGTACTTC.

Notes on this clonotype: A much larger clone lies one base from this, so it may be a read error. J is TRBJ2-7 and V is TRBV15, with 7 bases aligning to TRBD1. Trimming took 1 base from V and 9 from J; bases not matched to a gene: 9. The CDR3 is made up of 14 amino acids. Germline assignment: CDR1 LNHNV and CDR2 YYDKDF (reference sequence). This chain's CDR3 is CATSRVGDSEGQYF. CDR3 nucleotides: TGTGCCACCAGCAGAGTTGGGGACAGTGAAGGGCAGTACTTC.

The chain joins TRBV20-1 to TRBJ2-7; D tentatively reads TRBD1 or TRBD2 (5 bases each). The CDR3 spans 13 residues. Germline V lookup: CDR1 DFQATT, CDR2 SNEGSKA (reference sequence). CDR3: CTLAGTDSYEQYF. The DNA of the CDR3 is TGCACATTGGCCGGGACCGACTCCTACGAGCAGTACTTC.

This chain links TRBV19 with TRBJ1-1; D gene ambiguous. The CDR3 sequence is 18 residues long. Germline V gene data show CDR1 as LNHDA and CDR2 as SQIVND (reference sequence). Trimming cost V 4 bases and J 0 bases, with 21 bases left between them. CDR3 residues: CASSTTVDLYNMNTEAFF. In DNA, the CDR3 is TGTGCCAGTAGTACCACAGTAGACCTCTACAACATGAACACTGAAGCTTTCTTT.

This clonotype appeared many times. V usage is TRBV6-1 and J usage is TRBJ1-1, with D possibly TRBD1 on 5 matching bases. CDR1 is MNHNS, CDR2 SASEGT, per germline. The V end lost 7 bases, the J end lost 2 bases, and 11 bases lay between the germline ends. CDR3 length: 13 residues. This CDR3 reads CASTGTGNTEAFF. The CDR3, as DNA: TGTGCCAGCACCGGGACGGGTAACACTGAAGCTTTCTTT.

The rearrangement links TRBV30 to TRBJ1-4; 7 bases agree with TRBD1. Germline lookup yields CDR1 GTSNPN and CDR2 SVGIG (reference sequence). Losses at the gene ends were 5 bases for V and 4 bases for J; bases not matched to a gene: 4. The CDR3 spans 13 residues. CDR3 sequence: CAWGDSRNEKLFF. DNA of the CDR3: TGTGCCTGGGGGGACAGTCGTAATGAAAAACTGTTTTTT. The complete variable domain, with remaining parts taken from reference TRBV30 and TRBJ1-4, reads SQTIHQWPATLVQPVGSPLSLECTVEGTSNPNLYWYRQAAGRGLQLLFYSVGIGQISSEVPQNLSASRPQDRQFILSSKKLLLSDSGFYLCAWGDSRNEKLFFGSGTQLSVL.